These 21 T cell receptor beta chains were sequenced from one sample in a study of blood T cells in healthy people across ages. Together with a sample-barcoded 5' primer, a J-beta primer mix was included in a second PCR lasting roughly 6 to 12 cycles. TCRdb recomputed calls from the 5' RACE reads with MiXCR, one row per CDR3 protein. Among some 1,500,000 distinct CDR3 sequences listed, under 55% were seen once. The sample comprised blood. The receptors originated from a woman under 30 in good health.

This clonotype has a count of ten or more. The chain couples TRBV7-9 to TRBJ1-2, with 9 bases fitting TRBD1. V trimming: 5 bases; J trimming: 2 bases; junction bases outside the gene matches: 6. The germline gives CDR1 SEHNR, CDR2 FQNEAQ (reference sequence). This CDR3 spans 15 amino acids. Here the CDR3 reads CASSLRDRANYGYTF. The CDR3 coding sequence is TGTGCCAGCAGCCTAAGGGACAGGGCCAACTATGGCTACACCTTC.

The CDR3 region is CSARTLRTTYYNEQFF. In DNA form, the CDR3 reads TGCAGTGCTAGAACCCTTAGAACCACCTACTACAATGAGCAGTTCTTC. The chain joins TRBV20-1 to TRBJ2-1; D is unclear. V lost 2 bases, J lost 3 bases, and 17 bases lay in between. Germline CDR1 reads DFQATT; CDR2 reads SNEGSKA (reference sequence). The CDR3 is made up of 16 amino acids.

The rearrangement joins TRBV28 to TRBJ2-5, with TRBD1 identical over 10 bases. The germline V gene has CDR1 MDHEN and CDR2 SYDVKM. The CDR3 consists of 14 residues. J gave up 4 bases and V 4 bases, and 3 bases lay outside the gene matches. The CDR3 protein is CASSSWTGGETQYF. CDR3 DNA: TGTGCCAGCAGTTCCTGGACAGGGGGAGAGACCCAGTACTTC.

The genes are TRBV6-6 and TRBJ2-1, with 11 positions matching TRBD1. The V segment lost 2 bases and the J segment 2 bases; nucleotides outside the gene matches: 5. The length of the CDR3 is 17 residues. Germline loops: CDR1 MNHNY, CDR2 SVGAGI (reference sequence). CDR3 bases: TGTGCCAGCAGTTACCCTAAGGGACAGGGGGCCTACAATGAGCAGTTCTTC. This codes for CASSYPKGQGAYNEQFF.

This clonotype was seen a handful of times. This rearrangement joins TRBV20-1 to TRBJ2-4; no reliable D call. Germline loops: CDR1 DFQATT, CDR2 SNEGSKA (reference sequence). V was shortened by 3 bases and J by 1 base, with 10 bases between the two germline ends. The CDR3 extends over 14 amino acids. CDR3 sequence: CSASKNHAKNIQYF. The CDR3 nucleotides are TGCAGTGCTAGCAAAAACCACGCCAAAAACATTCAGTACTTC.

This chain joins TRBV20-1 and TRBJ2-7; maybe TRBD2 (6 bases). V lost 3 bases, J lost 7 bases, and 16 bases lay in between. CDR3 size: 13 residues. Germline CDR1 and CDR2: DFQATT and SNEGSKA (reference sequence). The CDR3 sequence: CSARTGSGTEQYF. CDR3 bases: TGCAGTGCTAGGACCGGGAGCGGTACTGAGCAGTACTTC.

This clonotype has at least ten counts. The V and J genes are TRBV28 and TRBJ2-3, with a tentative D call TRBD2 (5 bases). There are 13 residues in the CDR3. V lost 8 bases and J lost 0, with 9 bases in between. The germline V gene has CDR1 MDHEN and CDR2 SYDVKM. The CDR3 region is CASRGPSTDTQYF. The CDR3 DNA sequence: TGTGCCAGCCGGGGTCCTAGCACAGATACGCAGTATTTT.

The CDR3 protein is CASSLTAGKNEQYF. For the CDR3, the DNA is TGCGCCAGCAGCCTGACAGCGGGCAAGAACGAGCAGTACTTC. V is TRBV5-1 and J is TRBJ2-7, with D possibly being TRBD2 (6 bases). Trimming took off 4 bases at V and 5 bases at J, with 16 bases between the two ends. CDR1 and CDR2 from the germline V gene are SGHRS and YFSETQ. The CDR3 contains 14 residues.

This chain uses TRBV20-1 with TRBJ2-1, with 15 positions matching TRBD2. Losses at the gene ends were 0 bases for V and 5 bases for J; bases not matched to a gene: 5. The germline V gene has CDR1 DFQATT and CDR2 SNEGSKA (reference sequence). There are 17 residues in the CDR3. The CDR3 protein is CSAREGLAGGPHNEQFF. The DNA for the CDR3 is TGCAGTGCTAGAGAGGGACTAGCGGGAGGCCCCCACAATGAGCAGTTCTTC.

The chain has TRBV10-3 and TRBJ1-2; TRBD1 matches at 10 bases. Germline loops: CDR1 ENHRY, CDR2 SYGVKD. The J segment lost 4 bases and the V segment lost 2 bases, leaving 4 bases of the junction unmatched. This CDR3 is 15 amino acids long. The CDR3 spells CAISEMTGGPYGYTF. The DNA of the CDR3 is TGTGCCATCAGTGAGATGACAGGGGGCCCCTATGGCTACACCTTC.

This chain links TRBV28 with TRBJ2-4; weak D call: TRBD1 (5 bases). From germline, CDR1 is MDHEN and CDR2 SYDVKM. V lost 4 bases and J lost 8, with 15 bases in between. The CDR3 spans 14 residues. Here the CDR3 reads CASSSTAGRDIQYF. CDR3 bases: TGTGCCAGCAGTTCCACCGCTGGCAGGGACATTCAGTACTTC.

The V and J genes are TRBV20-1 and TRBJ1-2; a possible D gene is TRBD1 (5 bases). The V gene lost 1 base and the J gene lost 2 bases, with 11 bases spanning the gap. Germline V gene sequence: CDR1 DFQATT, CDR2 SNEGSKA (reference sequence). The CDR3 is made up of 14 amino acids. The CDR3 DNA is TGCAGTGCTAGAGTAGGGGCCGGGAACTATGGCTACACCTTC. Protein sequence: CSARVGAGNYGYTF.

The chain joins TRBV27 to TRBJ2-1; a possible D gene is TRBD2 (5 bases). Between the trimmed V and J ends, which lost 0 bases and 5 bases, there was a span of 11 bases. Germline CDR1 reads MNHEY; CDR2 reads SMNVEV (reference sequence). The CDR3 is 15 amino acids. The CDR3 bases are TGTGCCAGCAGTTTATCCAGCGGAGCCCACAATGAGCAGTTCTTC. It is translated as CASSLSSGAHNEQFF.

The chain has TRBV20-1 and TRBJ1-2; D is perhaps TRBD1 (5 bases). CDR3 length: 14 residues. CDR1 and CDR2 from the germline V gene are DFQATT and SNEGSKA (reference sequence). Trimming cost V 3 bases and J 4 bases, with 15 bases left between them. The CDR3 DNA reads as TGCAGTGCTAGTAAGGTCGGGGGTGGCTATGGCTACACCTTC. This sequence encodes CSASKVGGGYGYTF.

This clonotype appeared a few times. The V call is TRBV5-6, the J call TRBJ2-3; 9 positions match TRBD2. Germline CDR1 is SGHDT and CDR2 is YYEEEE. V shed 0 bases and J 5 bases; nucleotides not matched to a gene: 7. The CDR3 runs to 16 residues. CDR3 nucleotide sequence: TGTGCCAGCAGCTTGGAGATAGCGGGAGCGGAAGATACGCAGTATTTT. Its protein is CASSLEIAGAEDTQYF.

The chain links TRBV4-1 to TRBJ2-5, with 9 bases fitting TRBD1. This CDR3 is 14 amino acids long. Germline lookup yields CDR1 MGHRA and CDR2 YSYEKL. The trim removed 4 bases at V and 11 bases at J, leaving 11 bases unmatched. For the CDR3, the DNA is TGCGCCAGCAGCCTTGGACAGGGGCAAAATGAGCAGTACTTC. Protein: CASSLGQGQNEQYF.

CDR3 nucleotides: TGTGCCAGCAGCTTGCTGAGTCCTATTACTAGCGGGAGGTACACCGGGGAGCTGTTTTTT. As protein: CASSLLSPITSGRYTGELFF. The chain couples TRBV7-9 to TRBJ2-2; 12 bases match TRBD2. V lost 3 bases and J lost 3; bases outside the gene matches: 14. CDR1 is SEHNR, CDR2 FQNEAQ, per germline (reference sequence). There are 20 residues in the CDR3.

About this clonotype: A much larger clone differs by one base, so this may be a read error. The V gene is TRBV20-1, the J gene TRBJ2-5; perhaps TRBD1 as D (6 bases). The better agreement between TRBJ2-7 and the DNA end casts doubt on the J call. This CDR3 region has 12 residues. Germline V gives CDR1 DFQATT, CDR2 SNEGSKA (reference sequence). CDR3 in amino acids: CRAQGLPHEQYF. For the CDR3, the DNA is TGCAGGGCCCAGGGGCTGCCGCACGAGCAGTACTTC.

The chain has TRBV7-3 and TRBJ2-5, with 8 bases aligning to TRBD2. The CDR3 is made up of 15 amino acids. Trimming removed 6 bases from V and 2 bases from J; junction bases left unmatched: 8. From germline, CDR1 is SGHTA and CDR2 FQGTGA. The CDR3 reads CASRSAGGPQETQYF. The CDR3 coding sequence is TGTGCCAGCAGGTCCGCGGGGGGACCACAAGAGACCCAGTACTTC. Full variable domain (outside the CDR3, taken from reference TRBV7-3 and TRBJ2-5): GAGVSQTPSNKVTEKGKYVELRCDPISGHTALYWYRQSLGQGPEFLIYFQGTGAADDSGLPNDRFFAVRPEGSVSTLKIQRTERGDSAVYLCASRSAGGPQETQYFGPGTRLLVL.

This rearrangement joins TRBV12-3 or TRBV12-4 to TRBJ2-3, with unresolved D. V gave up 8 bases and J gave up 3 bases, with 12 bases separating them. The CDR3 is 13 amino acids. CDR3 amino acids: CASGPPNTDTQYF. The CDR3 DNA reads as TGTGCCAGCGGTCCACCGAATACAGATACGCAGTATTTT.

Concerning this clonotype itself: Its ends do not fully match the called genes, so a read error is possible. The V call is TRBV20-1, the J call TRBJ2-7; TRBD1 aligns across 9 bases. There are 13 residues in the CDR3. Germline V lookup: CDR1 DFQATT, CDR2 SNEGSKA (reference sequence). The CDR3 DNA sequence: TGCGGTGCCCAACGACAGGGGGGCAACGAGCAGTACTTC. Its protein product is CGAQRQGGNEQYF.